Described below is a single TCR beta chain sequence and its context. The sample originates from a study of blood T cell repertoires in COVID-19. Looking at the study overall: The analysed material was cDNA or gDNA that came from T cells, B-cell-depleted T cells, or PBMCs.

Produced via immunoSEQ multiplex PCR; TCRdb's table is partial and in-frame only. The sample holds 40,000 to 50,000 clones, approximately 91% seen once. V was pared by 2 bases and J by 0 bases, with 11 bases between. CDR1 is MNHEY, CDR2 SVGAGI, per germline. The CDR3 is made up of 16 amino acids. This sequence was found in a man between 45 and 60 years old with active COVID-19. Sequencing used peripheral blood. The chain employs TRBV6-5 and TRBJ1-3; D gene uncertain. The CDR3 region has the DNA TGTGCCAGCAGTTACGGCCAATCCGCCTCTGGAAACACCATATATTTT. Translated, it gives CASSYGQSASGNTIYF.